These T cell receptor beta chains were read from a single sample in a study of T-cell reconstitution after alpha-beta-depleted transplantation in children. TCRdb recomputed calls from the PCR reads with MiXCR, one row per CDR3 protein. The sample includes 97,000 or so distinct CDR3 sequences, around 6% of them seen just once. Sequenced here: PBMCs, mostly from graft donor cells, sampled 60 days after TCRalphabeta/CD19-depleted stem cell transplant. The receptors come from a female patient aged 2-15 years who had a stem cell transplant for Fanconi anemia, so the T cells may come from the graft donor. The CDR3 runs from the conserved cysteine through the conserved F or W. Fields, in order: J gene, clone size, D gene, V gene, CDR3 protein, CDR3 DNA. A D gene is named only where the DNA matches it firmly. A row's size may be missing; if present it is once, few, many or a size class.

>TRBJ1-2|many|NA|TRBV12-3/TRBV12-4
CASSGVRGYTF
TGTGCCAGCAGTGGGGTGAGGGGCTACACCTTC
>TRBJ2-3|many|NA|TRBV20-1
CSARQGRGTDTQYF
TGCAGTGCTAGACAGGGGAGGGGCACAGATACGCAGTATTTT
>TRBJ2-3|many|TRBD1|TRBV29-1
CSVGQGTDTQYF
TGCAGCGTCGGACAGGGCACAGATACGCAGTATTTT
>TRBJ2-3|many|NA|TRBV5-1
CASSFSGAGTDTQYF
TGCGCCAGCAGCTTTTCCGGAGCGGGCACAGATACGCAGTATTTT
>TRBJ2-7|NA|NA|TRBV20-1
CSARESRDTYEQYF
TGCAGTGCTAGAGAGTCCAGGGACACCTACGAGCAGTACTTC
>TRBJ2-2|NA|NA|TRBV2
CASSGGDTGELFF
TGTGCCAGCAGTGGGGGTGACACCGGGGAGCTGTTTTTT
>TRBJ2-3|NA|NA|TRBV28
CASSPRRGDTDTQYF
TGTGCCAGCAGTCCCCGCAGGGGGGACACAGATACGCAGTATTTT
>TRBJ2-3|many|TRBD1|TRBV24-1
CATSGPDRSTDTQYF
TGTGCCACCAGTGGACCGGACAGGAGCACAGATACGCAGTATTTT
>TRBJ2-1|few|TRBD2|TRBV20-1
CSARVVSGLGYNEQFF
TGCAGTGCTAGGGTAGTATCGGGACTAGGGTACAATGAGCAGTTCTTC
>TRBJ2-7|many|TRBD2|TRBV3-1
CASSQELAGLYEQYF
TGTGCCAGCAGCCAAGAACTAGCGGGCCTCTACGAGCAGTACTTC
>TRBJ2-5|NA|TRBD2|TRBV20-1
CSARLAGVRVSQETQYF
TGCAGTGCTAGGCTAGCGGGGGTACGAGTAAGCCAAGAGACCCAGTACTTC
>TRBJ2-1|many|TRBD1|TRBV27
CASSTSGGRSYNEQFF
TGTGCCAGCAGCACCTCAGGGGGCCGCTCCTACAATGAGCAGTTCTTC
>TRBJ2-1|many|TRBD1|TRBV20-1
CSAPGQVLSEQFF
TGCAGTGCTCCGGGACAGGTATTGAGTGAGCAGTTCTTC
>TRBJ1-1|few|TRBD1|TRBV18
CASSPQGGRNTEAFF
TGTGCCAGCTCACCTCAGGGGGGGCGGAACACTGAAGCTTTCTTT
>TRBJ1-2|many|NA|TRBV5-6
CASTTTVSNYGYTF
TGTGCCAGCACTACGACAGTGTCTAACTATGGCTACACCTTC
>TRBJ2-7|many|NA|TRBV18
CASSPIASPPYEQYF
TGTGCCAGCTCACCAATTGCCAGCCCACCATACGAGCAGTACTTC
>TRBJ2-5|many|TRBD1|TRBV29-1
CSAWTGNQETQYF
TGCAGCGCCTGGACAGGGAACCAAGAGACCCAGTACTTC
>TRBJ2-3|many|TRBD2|TRBV20-1
CRPSGGAADTQYF
TGCAGGCCTAGCGGGGGGGCTGCAGATACGCAGTATTTT
>TRBJ2-1|many|NA|TRBV29-1
CSVGSPVYNEQFF
TGCAGCGTTGGATCCCCGGTCTACAATGAGCAGTTCTTC
>TRBJ2-1|few|TRBD2|TRBV7-3
CASSLTPGTRTYNEQFF
TGTGCCAGCAGCTTAACTCCCGGGACTAGAACCTACAATGAGCAGTTCTTC
>TRBJ2-3|NA|TRBD2|TRBV4-2
CASSQDQTSGRPDTQYF
TGTGCCAGCAGCCAAGACCAGACTAGCGGGAGACCAGATACGCAGTATTTT
>TRBJ2-5|few|TRBD2|TRBV7-7
CASSSTSGGALETQYF
TGTGCCAGCAGCTCGACTAGCGGGGGGGCCTTGGAGACCCAGTACTTC
>TRBJ2-7|few|NA|TRBV5-5
CASSFEGPGYIQHYEQYF
TGTGCCAGCAGCTTCGAGGGGCCCGGGTACATCCAACATTACGAGCAGTACTTC
>TRBJ2-3|many|TRBD2|TRBV12-3/TRBV12-4
CASSFIAGGSTDTQYF
TGTGCCAGCAGTTTTATAGCGGGGGGGAGCACAGATACGCAGTATTTT
>TRBJ2-7|many|NA|TRBV7-9
CASSETGIHEQYF
TGTGCCAGCAGCGAAACAGGGATCCACGAGCAGTACTTC
>TRBJ2-7|NA|TRBD1|TRBV13
CASSEGQGSWEQYF
TGTGCCAGCAGCGAGGGACAGGGCTCTTGGGAGCAGTACTTC
>TRBJ2-1|many|NA|TRBV4-1
CASSLLVDNEQFF
TGCGCCAGCAGCCTTTTAGTAGACAATGAGCAGTTCTTC
>TRBJ2-3|medium-sized|NA|TRBV3-2
CASSLGTGTDTQYF
TGTGCCAGCAGCCTCGGGACTGGCACAGATACGCAGTATTTT
>TRBJ2-1|many|TRBD2|TRBV12-3/TRBV12-4
CASSLSQPGGPYNEQFF
TGTGCCAGCAGTTTATCTCAGCCGGGAGGGCCCTACAATGAGCAGTTCTTC
>TRBJ2-1|many|TRBD2|TRBV4-2
CASSRTSGIHNEQFF
TGTGCCAGCAGCCGGACTAGCGGGATTCACAATGAGCAGTTCTTC
>TRBJ2-4|many|NA|TRBV12-3/TRBV12-4
CASRRLQQRLAKNIQYF
TGTGCCAGCAGACGACTTCAACAGAGACTAGCCAAAAACATTCAGTACTTC
>TRBJ2-5|many|TRBD2|TRBV20-1
CSAGLAGYPFQETQYF
TGCAGTGCTGGACTAGCGGGATACCCCTTTCAAGAGACCCAGTACTTC
>TRBJ2-5|NA|TRBD1|TRBV29-1
CSAGQGVFQETQYF
TGCAGCGCGGGACAGGGAGTTTTTCAAGAGACCCAGTACTTC
>TRBJ2-3|many|TRBD2|TRBV20-1
CSVLTSGRASTDTQYF
TGCAGTGTTCTGACTAGCGGGAGGGCTAGCACAGATACGCAGTATTTT
>TRBJ2-1|many|NA|TRBV20-1
CSAREPGTYNEQFF
TGCAGTGCTAGAGAGCCAGGGACCTACAATGAGCAGTTCTTC
>TRBJ2-7|many|TRBD1|TRBV18
CASALGTDTYEQYF
TGTGCCAGCGCACTCGGGACAGACACTTACGAGCAGTACTTC
>TRBJ2-3|NA|NA|TRBV20-1
CSARKNWDTTDTQYF
TGCAGTGCTAGGAAAAATTGGGATACCACAGATACGCAGTATTTT
>TRBJ1-5|NA|TRBD1|TRBV12-3/TRBV12-4
CTSSRTGSFQPQHF
TGTACCAGCAGCCGGACAGGGTCGTTTCAGCCCCAGCATTTT
>TRBJ1-5|NA|TRBD1|TRBV7-2
CASSQGQGYNQPQHF
TGTGCCAGCAGCCAAGGACAGGGGTACAATCAGCCCCAGCATTTT
>TRBJ2-1|many|NA|TRBV6-1
CASSRRYNEQFF
TGTGCCAGCAGTAGACGGTACAATGAGCAGTTCTTC
>TRBJ2-5|many|TRBD2|TRBV5-1
CASSPRIAGAFQETQYF
TGCGCCAGCAGCCCCCGGATAGCGGGAGCATTCCAAGAGACCCAGTACTTC
>TRBJ2-2|many|NA|TRBV7-3
CASSLTGDTGELFF
TGTGCCAGCAGCTTAACAGGGGACACCGGGGAGCTGTTTTTT
>TRBJ2-7|many|NA|TRBV3-1
CASSQDPRYYEQYF
TGTGCCAGCAGCCAAGATCCCAGGTACTACGAGCAGTACTTC
>TRBJ2-7|many|NA|TRBV3-1
CASSEIRVRPSYEQYF
TGTGCCAGCAGCGAAATCAGGGTGCGGCCCTCCTACGAGCAGTACTTC
>TRBJ2-1|few|NA|TRBV4-2
CASSQVGGAFRSYNEQFF
TGTGCCAGCAGCCAAGTTGGGGGGGCCTTCCGCTCCTACAATGAGCAGTTCTTC
>TRBJ2-2|NA|NA|TRBV3-1
CASSRLQSTGELFF
TGTGCCAGCAGCCGGTTGCAGAGCACCGGGGAGCTGTTTTTT
>TRBJ2-2|many|NA|TRBV3-1
CASSQGGNTGELFF
TGTGCCAGCAGCCAAGGGGGAAACACCGGGGAGCTGTTTTTT
>TRBJ2-7|NA|NA|TRBV7-2
CASSLTGDREQYF
TGTGCCAGCAGCTTAACGGGGGATCGCGAGCAGTACTTC
>TRBJ2-1|many|NA|TRBV19
CATLRGFF
TGTGCCACACTCCGGGGGTTCTTC
>TRBJ1-1|NA|NA|TRBV5-1
CASSSFLDSGNTEAFF
TGCGCCAGCAGCTCATTCTTAGACAGCGGGAACACTGAAGCTTTCTTT
>TRBJ2-7|few|NA|TRBV2
CASSEGRTGTYEQYF
TGTGCCAGCAGTGAAGGACGAACCGGGACCTACGAGCAGTACTTC
>TRBJ2-5|NA|TRBD2|TRBV4-2
CASSQAGTSGQETQYF
TGTGCCAGCAGCCAAGCCGGGACTAGCGGTCAAGAGACCCAGTACTTC
>TRBJ1-5|many|NA|TRBV12-3/TRBV12-4
CASSLGRDDQPQHF
TGTGCCAGCAGTTTAGGCAGGGACGATCAGCCCCAGCATTTT
>TRBJ1-1|many|NA|TRBV27
CASSFRRNTEAFF
TGTGCCAGCAGTTTCCGACGGAACACTGAAGCTTTCTTT
>TRBJ2-5|once|NA|TRBV20-1
CSAKPRRLLVLSQYF
TGCAGTGCTAAGCCCCGTCGGCTTCTGGTCTTGTCCCAGTACTTC